This TCR beta chain comes out of a study of blood T cell repertoires in COVID-19 (dated by TCRdb to the early 2020s). Background for the entire study: Collaborator samples came from the United States, Italy and Spain and covered acute and convalescent phases of COVID-19. Deeply sampled blood TCRbeta repertoires from subjects exposed to, actively infected with, or recovered from COVID-19 were included in the dataset. The samples were drawn from two sources: the first 160 participants of the ongoing ImmuneRACE study, and 1,000 to 1,500 subjects contributed by 6 global collaborators. Nearly every sample came with metadata listing a de-identified subject ID, COVID-19 status, age in years and sex. The material from the prospective study consisted of cDNA or gDNA derived from T cells, B-cell-depleted T cells, or PBMCs. Where available, HLA class I and class II types were obtained from metadata supplied by the sample provider rather than from assay-based typing. The repertoires were released in a freely available public database meant as a resource for research on the immune response to SARS-CoV-2.

Points the paper makes about the study in general: Clinical and demographic metadata were provided uncurated, with the amount varying by source and participant.

Notes on this clone: No antigen is known for it. The input lacks base qualities; no much larger clone sits a single base away.

The cysteine opens and the phenylalanine closes a CDR3 of 17 amino acids. Kept here is only the CDR3 DNA, which spans 51 bases and is read in frame from base 1. The germline V gene provides CDR1 SGHVS and CDR2 FQNEAQ. Trimming takes 2 bases from V and 1 base from J, and the germline ends sit 15 bases apart. TCRbeta CDR3 regions were amplified from genomic DNA by means of the immunoSEQ Assay, a bias-controlled multiplex PCR. In the source study's methods: Within the assay, amplification of reference gene primers was used to estimate how many nucleated cells each sample contained. To quantify the absolute abundance of each unique TCRbeta CDR3 rearrangement, sequence reads were collapsed and filtered. Productive Simpson clonality was computed per sample as the square root of Simpson's diversity index over productive rearrangements. The immuneACCESS repertoire file appears here via TCRdb, limited to in-frame rearrangements. These files lack a portion of the clones; in checked studies, under half of the deficit traces to unresolved V genes, and the cause of the others is not known. That table furnishes V, J and clone size, whereas the DNA furnished D and trimming. Here the sample has fewer than 200,000 clones; about 88% occur a single time. In total, the top ten clones hold around 1.2% of the sample.

Participants in the prospective study were aged 18 to 89 years, lived in about two dozen United States geographic areas, and enrolled through a virtual design. In the prospective study, cohorts were assigned on the basis of participant-reported clinical history obtained from a screening survey and a study questionnaire. Each participant in the prospective study had whole blood, serum and a nasopharyngeal or oropharyngeal swab collected by mobile phlebotomists. Over a roughly 2-month period, participants in the prospective study had the option of providing additional blood draws and questionnaires. Prospective study blood samples were shipped either frozen or at room temperature before DNA extraction.

This sequence uses TRBV7-8 and TRBJ1-3; the D segment could be TRBD1, given 5 matching bases. This TCR came from a human donor with acute COVID-19. The donor label of this sample is uncertain. The sample consisted of PBMCs or T cells enriched from blood (not recorded which). The DNA is TGTGCCAGCAGCTTAAGGCGGCGCAGGGCTTCTGGAAACACCATATATTTT. Its translation is CASSLRRRRASGNTIYF.